The present TCR beta chain was sequenced within a study of T cells in Graves' hyperthyroidism and ophthalmopathy (dated by TCRdb to between 2019 and 2020). About the investigation overall: Peripheral blood was sampled at the time of initial diagnosis, prior to any treatment. TCR V-J signatures able to tell the groups apart were searched for in a discovery cohort of about a hundred patients, of whom fewer than 45 had Graves' ophthalmopathy and roughly 57 had stable Graves' hyperthyroidism. Whether ophthalmopathy could be predicted prospectively was tested in an independent validation cohort made up of 18 hyperthyroidism patients plus 17 patients who later progressed to ophthalmopathy. The 100 discovery patients were randomly split 7:3 into training and test sets. The study also compared thyroid tissue and blood T-cell repertoires from several Graves' hyperthyroidism patients. Once sampling was done, hyperthyroidism patients were given methimazole at a starting dose of 30 mg daily, whereas ophthalmopathy patients were given high-dose intravenous methylprednisolone. According to the paper, TCR Vbeta CDR3 sequencing was carried out on roughly 130 peripheral blood samples, which came from fewer than 50 ophthalmopathy, around 75 hyperthyroidism and about 17 progressor patients.

The TCR beta CDR3 regions were amplified from the RNA transcripts. The TCR CDR3 was subjected to a first round of RT-PCR using the HTBI primer set and the Qiagen OneStep RT-PCR kit. Libraries were constructed in a second round of multiplex PCR, after which size selection and purification were carried out. Paired-end sequencing of the libraries was performed with 100 bp reads on an Illumina HiSeq2000. The original methods were these. SOAPnuke was used to process the raw data, throwing out any read that contained adapters or uncalled bases, had a mean Phred below 15, or lacked an exact constant-primer or identifier match. COPE v1.2.5 was used to merge the high-quality paired reads, and each unique nucleotide sequence was defined as a clonotype. MiTCR v1.1 was used to align clonotypes to the IMGT TRBV, TRBD and TRBJ reference segments. The analysis included only V-J combinations with a frequency above 0.0001, which together covered 99% to 99.2% of the repertoires. A TCS score was defined as the ratio between F50 (clonal expansion) and ExV (chaos), using BLOSUM62-based TCRdist between CDR3 peptides within each V-J. Welch's t-statistics and random forest reduced several hundred V-J features to about 13, which were used in a naive Bayes classifier (R e1071). Through fastp at Q25 and MiXCR, TCRdb rebuilt clones from the public reads, retaining in-frame beta chains. All rows with the same CDR3 protein become a single entry with the most common DNA and genes. TCRdb's processing, not the authors' own work, is the source of the V and J calls. In all, the sample holds a few hundred thousand distinct CDR3 sequences, and about 16% of those were seen once. The top ten hold about 30% of the sample.

A remark on this clonotype: Its antigen is still unknown. No base quality values were provided; no much bigger clone lies one nucleotide off.

Stable Graves' hyperthyroidism was defined as the absence of progression to ophthalmopathy over 18 months of follow-up. The hyperthyroidism patients were between 18 and 65 years old and newly diagnosed, with a disease duration of less than 2 months. Patients with uncontrolled infections, other autoimmune diseases, pregnancy or lactation were excluded. Diagnoses relied on clinical symptoms, serum thyroxine and TRAb, thyroid ultrasound and orbital computed tomography. PBMCs were separated from roughly 9.3 ml of fresh peripheral blood using Ficoll-Paque density gradient centrifugation. Trizol reagent was used to extract total RNA, and RNA quality was then checked on an Agilent 2100 Bioanalyzer. Points the paper makes about the study in general: In cross-validation, a model built on a 13 V-J signature told ophthalmopathy apart from stable hyperthyroidism with 85% to 90% sensitivity and 81% to 82% specificity, and in testing the same model reached 80%/75%. In validation, the model predicted progression to ophthalmopathy a median of approximately 6.6 months before onset, with about 67% sensitivity and roughly 73% specificity. Most expanded thyroid clonotypes (frequency above 0.001) were also found in blood, which suggests that blood repertoires may mirror thyroid immune responses. No statistical method was used to set the sample size in advance, and investigators knew the group allocation.

The sequencing input was blood. This TCR derives from a woman in her thirties with Graves' hyperthyroidism.

The CDR3 corresponds to CASSLGGDQTNSPLHF. The DNA sequence reads TGCGCCAGCAGCTTGGGTGGAGACCAAACTAATTCACCCCTCCACTTT. Recombination connected TRBV5-1 to TRBJ1-6; no D gene can be assigned with confidence. CDR1 is given as SGHRS and CDR2 as YFSETQ, both from the germline V gene. The CDR3, cysteine through phenylalanine, is 16 amino acids long. Kept here is only the CDR3 DNA, which spans 48 bases and is read in frame from base 1. The junction carries 13 bases between V and J, which are trimmed by 0 bases and 6 bases respectively. Reference TRBV5-1 and TRBJ1-6 proteins supply the regions before and after the CDR3; the full variable domain is: KAGVTQTPRYLIKTRGQQVTLSCSPISGHRSVSWYQQTPGQGLQFLFEYFSETQRNKGNFPGRFSGRQFSNSRSEMNVSTLELGDSALYLCASSLGGDQTNSPLHFGNGTRLTVT.